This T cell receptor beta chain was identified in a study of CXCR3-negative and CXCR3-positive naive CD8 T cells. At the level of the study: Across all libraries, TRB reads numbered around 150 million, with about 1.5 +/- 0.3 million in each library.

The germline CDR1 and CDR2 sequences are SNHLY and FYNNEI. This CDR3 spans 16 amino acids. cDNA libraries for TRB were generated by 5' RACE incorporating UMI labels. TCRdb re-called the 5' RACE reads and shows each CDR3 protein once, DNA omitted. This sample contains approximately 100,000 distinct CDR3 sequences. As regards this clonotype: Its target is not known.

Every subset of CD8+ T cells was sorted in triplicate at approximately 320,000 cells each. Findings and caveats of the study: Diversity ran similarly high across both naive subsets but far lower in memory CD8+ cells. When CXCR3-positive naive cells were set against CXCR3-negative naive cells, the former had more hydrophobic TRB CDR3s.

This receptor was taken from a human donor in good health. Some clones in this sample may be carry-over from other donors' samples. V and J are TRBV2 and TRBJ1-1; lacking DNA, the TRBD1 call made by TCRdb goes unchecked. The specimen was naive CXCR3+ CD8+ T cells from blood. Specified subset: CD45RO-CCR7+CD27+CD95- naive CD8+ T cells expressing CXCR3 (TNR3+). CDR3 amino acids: CASSDWAGGPNTEAFF. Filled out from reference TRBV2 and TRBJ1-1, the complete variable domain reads EPEVTQTPSHQVTQMGQEVILRCVPISNHLYFYWYRQILGQKVEFLVSFYNNEISEKSEIFDDQFSVERPDGSNFTLKIRSTKLEDSAMYFCASSDWAGGPNTEAFFGQGTRLTVV.